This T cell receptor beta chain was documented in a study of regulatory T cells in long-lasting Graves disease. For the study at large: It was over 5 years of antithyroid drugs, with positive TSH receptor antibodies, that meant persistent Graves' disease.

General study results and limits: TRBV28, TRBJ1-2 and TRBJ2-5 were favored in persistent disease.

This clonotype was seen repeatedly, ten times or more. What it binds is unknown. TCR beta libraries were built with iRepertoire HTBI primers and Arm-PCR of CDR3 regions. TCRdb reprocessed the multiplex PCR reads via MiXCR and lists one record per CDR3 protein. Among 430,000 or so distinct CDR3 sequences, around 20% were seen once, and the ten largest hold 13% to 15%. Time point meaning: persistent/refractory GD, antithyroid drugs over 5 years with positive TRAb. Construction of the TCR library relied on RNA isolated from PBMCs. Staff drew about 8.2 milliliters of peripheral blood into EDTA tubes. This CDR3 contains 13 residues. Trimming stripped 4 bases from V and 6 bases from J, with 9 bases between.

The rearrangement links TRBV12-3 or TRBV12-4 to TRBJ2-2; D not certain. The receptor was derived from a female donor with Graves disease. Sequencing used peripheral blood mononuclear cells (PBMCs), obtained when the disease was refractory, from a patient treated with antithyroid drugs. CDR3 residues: CASSWTESGELFF. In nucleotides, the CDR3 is TGTGCCAGCAGTTGGACCGAGTCCGGGGAGCTGTTTTTT.